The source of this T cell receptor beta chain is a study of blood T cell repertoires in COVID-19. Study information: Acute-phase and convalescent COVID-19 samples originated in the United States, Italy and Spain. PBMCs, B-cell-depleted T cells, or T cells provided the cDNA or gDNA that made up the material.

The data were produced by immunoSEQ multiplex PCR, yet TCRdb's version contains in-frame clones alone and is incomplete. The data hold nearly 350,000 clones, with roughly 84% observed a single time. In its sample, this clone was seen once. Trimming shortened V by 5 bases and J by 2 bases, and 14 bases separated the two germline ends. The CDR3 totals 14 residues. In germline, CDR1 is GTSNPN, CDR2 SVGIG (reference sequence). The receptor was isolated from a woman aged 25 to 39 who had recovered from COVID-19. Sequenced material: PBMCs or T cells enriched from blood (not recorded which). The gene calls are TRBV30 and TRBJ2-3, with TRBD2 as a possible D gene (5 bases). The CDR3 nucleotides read TGTGCCTGGGAAGGACGGGGATACACAGATACGCAGTATTTT. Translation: CAWEGRGYTDTQYF.